The clone carrying this T cell receptor (beta chain) was detected only a few times. The target antigen is unknown. The data stem from a study of T cells in Graves' hyperthyroidism and ophthalmopathy. Study results and limitations: Blood also held most thyroid clonotypes expanded beyond 0.001. Progression to ophthalmopathy was predicted a median of 6.5 months early.

The TCR beta CDR3 regions underwent amplification using RNA transcripts as the source. Using the HTBI primer set, a first-round RT-PCR was run on the TCR CDR3. TCRdb reprocessed the multiplex PCR reads with MiXCR, giving one entry per CDR3 protein. The sample records approximately 380,000 distinct CDR3 sequences, roughly 18% being singletons. Disease duration was under 3 months in the ophthalmopathy patients, who also had a Clinical Activity Score of at least 3 and a NOSPECS grade of at least 4. Material for sequencing was blood. The receptor's source is a man in his late teens or twenties with Graves' ophthalmopathy.

For the CDR3, the DNA is TGTGCCAGCAGTCTAACCGGGACTAGTAAAGAGACCCAGTACTTC. It encodes CASSLTGTSKETQYF. The rearrangement joins TRBV12-3 or TRBV12-4 to TRBJ2-5, with 8 bases matching TRBD2. V was clipped by 5 bases and J by 3 bases; unmatched bases: 8. The CDR3 totals 15 residues.